These 18 T cell receptor beta chains were all obtained from the same sample, sequenced in a study of T cells in Graves' hyperthyroidism and ophthalmopathy. Amplified TCR beta CDR3 regions came from RNA transcripts. First-round RT-PCR with HTBI primers amplified the TCR CDR3 region. TCRdb redid the calling of the multiplex PCR reads with MiXCR, one entry per CDR3 protein. The sample gives more than 550,000 distinct CDR3 sequences, over 15% of which show up once; 16% is in the top ten. Sequenced: blood. These receptors were obtained from a woman aged 50 to 60 with Graves' hyperthyroidism that later progressed to Graves' ophthalmopathy.

This chain uses TRBV7-9 with TRBJ1-3; tentatively, D is TRBD1 (6 bases). CDR1 and CDR2 (germline): SEHNR, FQNEAQ (reference sequence). CDR3 length: 12 amino acids. V was shortened by 5 bases and J by 6 bases, with 8 bases between the two germline ends. This CDR3 reads CASSPGANTIYF. In DNA form, the CDR3 reads TGTGCCAGCAGCCCGGGGGCAAACACCATATATTTT.

This clonotype was detected only a few times. This CDR3 reads CSASKLADTQYF. For the CDR3, the DNA is TGCAGTGCTAGTAAATTGGCAGATACGCAGTATTTT. The chain recombines TRBV20-1 with TRBJ2-3; D is unresolved. Trimming pared 3 bases from V and 4 bases from J, leaving 8 bases between. The CDR3 contains 12 residues. Germline CDR1 and CDR2: DFQATT and SNEGSKA (reference sequence).

The rearrangement links TRBV12-3 or TRBV12-4 to TRBJ1-6, with 8 bases identical to TRBD1. V dropped 3 bases and J dropped 10; count of bases not matched to a gene: 11. The CDR3 contains 16 residues. CDR3 bases: TGTGCCAGCAGTTTGCGCCAGACAGGGGTGTTGTCACCCCTCCACTTT. This sequence encodes CASSLRQTGVLSPLHF.

This chain links TRBV20-1 with TRBJ2-2; D may match TRBD1 or TRBD2 (5 bases each). CDR3 length: 14 residues. V was trimmed by 0 bases and J by 7 bases, leaving 12 bases between them. In germline, CDR1 is DFQATT, CDR2 SNEGSKA (reference sequence). CDR3 sequence reads: CSARETGRIGELFF. The CDR3 DNA sequence: TGCAGTGCTAGAGAGACGGGACGGATCGGGGAGCTGTTTTTT.

A few counts support this clonotype. This chain uses TRBV19 with TRBJ2-2, with TRBD2 matching over 7 bases. The CDR3 has 12 amino acids. Germline values: CDR1 LNHDA, CDR2 SQIVND (reference sequence). V was pared by 8 bases and J by 4 bases, with 1 base of the junction left unmatched. The CDR3 DNA reads TGTGCCAGTCAGCGGGGCACCGGGGAGCTGTTTTTT. Translating gives CASQRGTGELFF.

Ten or more counts support this clonotype. This chain's CDR3 is CASSFGGGQTGNQPQHF. The CDR3 nucleotides are TGTGCCAGCAGTTTTGGAGGGGGACAGACGGGCAATCAGCCCCAGCATTTT. The rearrangement links TRBV12-3 or TRBV12-4 to TRBJ1-5; 7 bases match TRBD1. This CDR3 region has 17 residues. J was trimmed by 2 bases and V by 3 bases; bases with no gene match: 10.

This clonotype is a singleton in its sample. This chain joins TRBV7-9 and TRBJ1-2; TRBD1 might be the D (6 bases). The CDR3 has 16 residues. The germline V gene encodes CDR1 SEHNR and CDR2 FQNEAQ (reference sequence). Trimming left V 0 bases short and J 0 bases short, with 11 bases between. DNA for the CDR3: TGTGCCAGCAGCTTAGCGGGGGCAAACGCTAACTATGGCTACACCTTC. Residues: CASSLAGANANYGYTF.

This clonotype was seen a handful of times. This sequence joins TRBV7-3 and TRBJ1-6; tentative D call: TRBD1 (5 bases). The CDR3 length is 15 residues. Germline V CDR1 and CDR2: SGHTA, FQGTGA. The ends were cut back, 2 bases at V and 8 bases at J, with 13 bases in the middle. The DNA for the CDR3 is TGTGCCAGCAGCTTAGGTCCCGCAGGGTATTCACCCCTCCACTTT. This translates into CASSLGPAGYSPLHF.

V is TRBV10-3 and J is TRBJ2-3; 7 bases line up with TRBD2. V was clipped by 4 bases and J by 0 bases; unmatched bases: 4. Germline assignment: CDR1 ENHRY and CDR2 SYGVKD. The CDR3 length is 15 residues. The DNA of the CDR3 is TGTGCCATCAGTGGAAGTAGCGGGAGCACAGATACGCAGTATTTT. It specifies CAISGSSGSTDTQYF.

This clonotype was detected a few times. CDR3 sequence: CASRQGANSPLHF. The CDR3 DNA sequence: TGTGCCAGCAGACAGGGGGCTAATTCACCCCTCCACTTT. The V call is TRBV7-9, the J call TRBJ1-6; 9 nucleotides line up with TRBD1. The length of the CDR3 is 13 residues. The V gene end was trimmed by 6 bases and the J gene end by 6 bases; junction bases not matched to a gene: 0. Germline loops: CDR1 SEHNR, CDR2 FQNEAQ (reference sequence).

This clonotype has just a few counts. V gene TRBV19 combines with J gene TRBJ1-1; 7 nucleotides align to TRBD1. CDR1 is LNHDA and CDR2 is SQIVND in the germline V gene (reference sequence). The junction had 11 bases not matched to a gene; V was cut back by 5 bases and J by 2 bases. The CDR3 extends over 16 amino acids. The chain's CDR3 is CASSQGGWLVNTEAFF. As DNA, the CDR3 is TGTGCCAGTAGTCAGGGGGGCTGGCTGGTCAACACTGAAGCTTTCTTT.

The chain is built from TRBV5-6 and TRBJ2-5; tentative D call: TRBD1 (5 bases). The CDR3 sequence is 15 residues long. Per the germline V gene, CDR1 is SGHDT and CDR2 is YYEEEE. Trimming cost V 2 bases and J 5 bases, with 16 bases left between them. The CDR3 spells CASSFPQAAGETQYF. In DNA form, the CDR3 reads TGTGCCAGCAGCTTTCCCCAGGCTGCAGGGGAGACCCAGTACTTC.

For this clonotype: With a much larger clone just one base away, this may be a read error. The DNA is omitted, as the CDR3 cannot be located on it reliably, and the CDR3 follows TCRdb's listing. The chain recombines TRBV2 with TRBJ2-3; TRBD2 is the table's D call, not checked against the DNA. Termini included, the CDR3 measures 16 amino acids. Germline V gene data show CDR1 as SNHLY and CDR2 as FYNNEI. The CDR3: CASSDWAGGIADTQSF.

This clonotype was detected a few times. The chain carries TRBV10-3 and TRBJ1-5, with TRBD1 matching 7 bases. CDR1 ENHRY and CDR2 SYGVKD come from the germline V gene. V lost 5 bases and J lost 3; bases outside the gene matches: 4. The CDR3 totals 14 residues. CDR3 sequence reads: CAISPGGYNQPQHF. In DNA form, the CDR3 reads TGTGCCATCAGTCCAGGGGGGTACAATCAGCCCCAGCATTTT.

This clonotype was recorded many times. This chain uses TRBV6-2 or TRBV6-3 with TRBJ2-3; D tentatively reads TRBD1 or TRBD2 (5 bases each). Germline lookup yields CDR1 MNHEY and CDR2 SVGEGT. This CDR3 contains 17 residues. Trimming shortened V by 6 bases and J by 1 base, and 20 bases separated the two germline ends. The CDR3 nucleotides read TGTGCCAGCAGCCTCGCCTTGGGACCACCCGGCACAGATACGCAGTATTTT. Its protein is CASSLALGPPGTDTQYF.

The V call is TRBV29-1, the J call TRBJ2-2; 13 nucleotides align to TRBD2. V lost 5 bases and J lost 3; bases outside the gene matches: 9. The CDR3 consists of 17 residues. Germline CDR1 reads SQVTM; CDR2 reads ANQGSEA. The CDR3 sequence is CSVRGLAGDLDTGELFF. The CDR3 nucleotides are TGCAGCGTTCGAGGACTAGCGGGGGACCTCGACACCGGGGAGCTGTTTTTT.

The V and J genes are TRBV5-1 and TRBJ2-2, with 11 nucleotides matching TRBD2. The CDR3 contains 18 residues. J was trimmed by 5 bases and V by 2 bases; bases with no gene match: 11. Germline V gene lookup returns CDR1 SGHRS and CDR2 YFSETQ. The CDR3 region is CASSLSSSRLAGTGELFF. For the CDR3, the DNA is TGCGCCAGCAGCTTAAGTTCGTCGAGACTAGCGGGAACCGGGGAGCTGTTTTTT. The variable domain in full, completed from reference TRBV5-1 and TRBJ2-2, reads KAGVTQTPRYLIKTRGQQVTLSCSPISGHRSVSWYQQTPGQGLQFLFEYFSETQRNKGNFPGRFSGRQFSNSRSEMNVSTLELGDSALYLCASSLSSSRLAGTGELFFGEGSRLTVL.

Concerning this clonotype itself: A much larger clone lies a single base off, so this may be a read error. V is TRBV20-1 and J is TRBJ1-1, with D possibly TRBD1 on 6 matching bases. The CDR3 length is 13 residues. Germline V gene sequence: CDR1 DFQATT, CDR2 SNEGSKA (reference sequence). CDR3 in amino acids: CSACRGSVTEALF. The CDR3 coding sequence is TGCAGTGCATGTAGGGGGTCTGTCACTGAAGCTCTCTTT.